The T cell receptor beta chain under discussion was sequenced for a study of identical twins. Study-level results: Twins' surplus sharing was weaker for beta out-of-frame sequences. It was out-of-frame TCR alpha sharing in monozygotic twins that models underestimated.

Comments on this clonotype: The antigen remains undetermined.

A universal primer site arose from template switching, and cDNA bore unique molecular identifiers. Using its own MiXCR run on the 5' RACE reads, TCRdb lists one record per CDR3 protein. The top ten hold roughly 1.5% of the sample, which has some 630,000 distinct CDR3 sequences, just over 7% seen once. These same data were also listed under a study on yellow fever vaccine responses in identical twins.

The sample consisted of PBMCs. The sequence was obtained from a woman under 30 in good health.

CDR3 amino acids: CASSPGSVTSYEQYF. The CDR3 coding sequence is TGTGCCAGCAGCCCCGGGTCGGTGACATCCTACGAGCAGTACTTC. This chain joins TRBV4-2 and TRBJ2-7, with D uncertain. The CDR3 spans 15 residues. Germline V lookup: CDR1 LGHNA, CDR2 YNFKEQ. Between the trimmed V and J ends, which lost 4 bases and 1 base, there was a span of 14 bases.